The 2 T cell receptor beta chains given below trace back to one sample, sequenced in a study of CD8 T cells in ankylosing spondylitis. From the 5' RACE reads, TCRdb called clonotypes with MiXCR, one entry per CDR3 protein. The sample carries about 90,000 distinct CDR3 sequences, 27% recorded once. Sample: blood, either unsorted or a sorted T cell fraction (not recorded which). The receptors were sampled from a male donor with ankylosing spondylitis or in good health (not recorded which).

This clonotype has just a few counts. The rearrangement joins TRBV12-3 or TRBV12-4 to TRBJ1-6; D is unresolved. The germline V and J ends were trimmed by 7 bases and 1 base, with 8 bases remaining between them. The CDR3 totals 14 residues. The CDR3 loop reads CASMSRSYNSPLHF. The DNA for the CDR3 is TGTGCCAGCATGTCGAGGTCCTATAATTCACCCCTCCACTTT.

The J gene is TRBJ2-7, the V gene TRBV5-1; D not resolved. Per the germline V gene, CDR1 is SGHRS and CDR2 is YFSETQ. CDR3 length: 15 amino acids. V was trimmed by 4 bases and J by 2 bases, leaving 16 bases between them. CDR3 loop: CASSPNWGSAYEQYF. CDR3 DNA: TGCGCCAGCAGCCCCAACTGGGGTTCCGCCTACGAGCAGTACTTC. Complete variable domain (other parts from reference TRBV5-1 and TRBJ2-7): KAGVTQTPRYLIKTRGQQVTLSCSPISGHRSVSWYQQTPGQGLQFLFEYFSETQRNKGNFPGRFSGRQFSNSRSEMNVSTLELGDSALYLCASSPNWGSAYEQYFGPGTRLTVT.